Shown below are 11 T cell receptor beta chains from a single sample sequenced in a study of radiotherapy plus CTLA-4 blockade in lung cancer listed by TCRdb under 2018. Library prep was done by the immunoSEQ multiplex PCR assay. TCRdb re-hosts the immuneACCESS table, in-frame sequences only. Its copies lack some clones; in the studies checked, an unresolved V gene accounts for under half of them, and the cause for the rest is not known. The table for this sample lists about 16,000 clones; about 70% of them were counted only once. Roughly 50% of the sample rests with the top ten. Here the sequenced sample was peripheral blood, taken from a patient treated with radiotherapy plus ipilimumab. Every receptor here comes from a human donor with non-small cell lung cancer whose response to radiotherapy plus ipilimumab could not be evaluated.

The genes are TRBV4-1 and TRBJ2-7, with 8 bases identical to TRBD1. V gave up 1 base and J gave up 3 bases; unmatched junction bases: 5. The CDR3 has 15 residues. Germline V gene lookup returns CDR1 MGHRA and CDR2 YSYEKL. CDR3 in DNA: TGCGCCAGCAGCCAAGTTCAAGGACAGGGCTACGAGCAGTACTTC. It codes for CASSQVQGQGYEQYF.

The J gene is TRBJ2-7, the V gene TRBV30, with 7 bases matching TRBD1. The CDR3 has 12 amino acids. Germline V gene lookup returns CDR1 GTSNPN and CDR2 SVGIG (reference sequence). The junction had 4 bases not matched to a gene; V was cut back by 1 base and J by 7 bases. CDR3 protein: CAWSATQGEQYF. CDR3 nucleotides: TGTGCCTGGAGTGCCACACAGGGGGAGCAGTACTTC.

This clone was counted ten times or more. This chain uses TRBV18 with TRBJ1-1; perhaps TRBD1 as D (5 bases). This CDR3 contains 14 residues. The V end was cut by 6 bases, the J end by 1 base, with 12 bases between. Germline CDR1 KGHSH, CDR2 LQKENI. CDR3 nucleotide sequence: TGTGCCAGCTCTGAAGGGCAGGGGAACACTGAAGCTTTCTTT. Encoded protein: CASSEGQGNTEAFF.

V gene TRBV5-1 combines with J gene TRBJ2-6; D may be TRBD1 (5 bases). The CDR3 spans 16 residues. With 3 bases removed from V and 0 bases from J, the gap between germline ends came to 10 bases. The germline gives CDR1 SGHRS, CDR2 YFSETQ. The CDR3: CASSWGGFSGANVLTF. The CDR3 DNA reads TGCGCCAGCAGCTGGGGCGGTTTCTCTGGGGCCAACGTCCTGACTTTC.

The V and J genes are TRBV5-6 and TRBJ1-4; 9 bases line up with TRBD1. Looked up from germline, CDR1 is SGHDT and CDR2 is YYEEEE. V shed 4 bases and J 8 bases; nucleotides not matched to a gene: 9. CDR3 length equals 15 residues. CDR3 DNA sequence: TGTGCCAGCAGCCGACCACAGGGGGCTGGGGAAAAACTGTTTTTT. Translating gives CASSRPQGAGEKLFF. The full variable domain, completed using reference TRBV5-6 and TRBJ1-4, is DAGVTQSPTHLIKTRGQQVTLRCSPKSGHDTVSWYQQALGQGPQFIFQYYEEEERQRGNFPDRFSGHQFPNYSSELNVNALLLGDSALYLCASSRPQGAGEKLFFGSGTQLSVL.

V and J are TRBV2 and TRBJ2-3, with 8 bases matching TRBD1. V dropped 9 bases and J dropped 6; count of bases not matched to a gene: 14. Looked up from germline, CDR1 is SNHLY and CDR2 is FYNNEI. The CDR3 is 15 residues long. CDR3 region: CASPRGQGSSDTQYF. In DNA, the CDR3 is TGTGCCAGTCCTCGAGGACAGGGTTCGTCGGATACGCAGTATTTT.

The V and J genes are TRBV29-1 and TRBJ2-3; 8 bases agree with TRBD1. With 5 bases clipped from V and 4 bases from J, the junction kept 2 bases outside the gene matches. Germline-derived CDR1 and CDR2 are SQVTM and ANQGSEA. The CDR3 is 12 amino acids. The chain's CDR3 is CSVRQGSDTQYF. The CDR3 DNA reads as TGCAGCGTTCGACAGGGGTCAGATACGCAGTATTTT.

There are a few counts of this clone. This sequence joins TRBV29-1 and TRBJ1-1; 12 bases line up with TRBD1. The CDR3 spans 15 residues. The ends lost 7 bases at V and 1 base at J; junction bases unmatched: 7. Germline loops: CDR1 SQVTM, CDR2 ANQGSEA. In DNA, the CDR3 is TGCAGCGCGTCCCGGGACAGGGGGCAGAACACTGAAGCTTTCTTT. It codes for CSASRDRGQNTEAFF.

This clone was counted only a few times. This chain connects TRBV5-4 to TRBJ2-3; possibly TRBD2 for D (7 bases). This CDR3 comprises 18 residues. The V gene lost 0 bases and the J gene lost 0 bases, with 17 bases spanning the gap. CDR1 and CDR2 from the germline V gene are SGHNT and YYREEE (reference sequence). CDR3: CASSLARGGGRSTDTQYF. The CDR3 coding sequence is TGTGCCAGCAGCTTGGCCCGTGGGGGGGGCCGTAGCACAGATACGCAGTATTTT. Full variable domain (missing parts from reference TRBV5-4 and TRBJ2-3): ETGVTQSPTHLIKTRGQQVTLRCSSQSGHNTVSWYQQALGQGPQFIFQYYREEENGRGNFPPRFSGLQFPNYSSELNVNALELDDSALYLCASSLARGGGRSTDTQYFGPGTRLTVL.

This clone was seen ten or more times. The V and J genes are TRBV4-2 and TRBJ1-3, with D tentatively TRBD1 (6 bases). This CDR3 has 15 residues. Trimming took 5 bases from V and 0 from J, leaving 11 bases between them. In germline, CDR1 is LGHNA, CDR2 YNFKEQ. The CDR3 coding sequence is TGTGCCAGCAGCTTGAGGGGGGGCTCTGGAAACACCATATATTTT. Translation gives CASSLRGGSGNTIYF.

This chain joins TRBV25-1 and TRBJ2-5; 7 bases are shared with TRBD1. CDR1 and CDR2 from the germline V gene are MGHDK and SYGVNS. V trimming: 2 bases; J trimming: 5 bases; junction bases outside the gene matches: 5. This CDR3 comprises 14 residues. CDR3 DNA sequence: TGTGCCAGCAGTGAACGGGACAGTCGGGAGACCCAGTACTTC. Its translation is CASSERDSRETQYF.